The next 3 T cell receptor beta chains were all read from a single sample in a study of blood T cell repertoires in COVID-19. The assay was immunoSEQ multiplex PCR, and TCRdb's table has in-frame clones only and misses some. The table includes roughly 90,000 clones, 85% detected once. The material sequenced was peripheral blood. The receptors were sampled from a man of 80 years or more with acute or convalescent COVID-19.

The chain recombines TRBV29-1 with TRBJ1-1; a weak D match, TRBD1 (6 bases). The CDR3 sequence is 13 residues long. Germline V gives CDR1 SQVTM, CDR2 ANQGSEA. V was clipped by 5 bases and J by 1 base, with 11 bases between them. The CDR3 loop is CSVTPGQNTEAFF. DNA for the CDR3: TGCAGCGTTACACCGGGACAGAACACTGAAGCTTTCTTT.

The V gene is TRBV10-3, the J gene TRBJ2-3; D may be TRBD2 (6 bases). This CDR3 is 15 amino acids long. The V gene's germline CDR1 is ENHRY and CDR2 SYGVKD. Deletions cut 6 bases from V and 0 bases from J, with 13 bases between. The CDR3 sequence: CAIRPGLSSTDTQYF. DNA for the CDR3: TGTGCCATCAGGCCGGGACTCTCTAGCACAGATACGCAGTATTTT.

A single count supports this clone. CDR3 sequence: CASMGPQGANTEAFF. The CDR3 coding sequence is TGTGCCAGTATGGGGCCACAGGGGGCGAACACTGAAGCTTTCTTT. The V gene is TRBV19, the J gene TRBJ1-1, with TRBD1 matching 9 bases. Germline trimming cut 7 bases from V and 1 base from J; bases unmatched to any gene: 7. The CDR3 is made up of 15 amino acids. Germline V lookup: CDR1 LNHDA, CDR2 SQIVND (reference sequence).